The rows below give T cell receptor beta chains drawn from one sample of a study of blood T cell repertoires in COVID-19. The repertoire was sequenced with immunoSEQ multiplex PCR; TCRdb's copy has only in-frame clones and lacks some. The profile covers some 300,000 clones, with about 90% appearing a single time and approximately 4% taken by the ten largest. Sequences were obtained from PBMCs or T cells enriched from blood (not recorded which). Receptors originate from a woman between 18 and 30 years old with acute COVID-19. The CDR3 runs from the conserved cysteine through the conserved F or W. The D gene is left open where the match is weak. Clone size appears in some rows only: once, few, many, or a class for an expanded clone.

d_call: TRBD1
clone_size: .
j_call: TRBJ1-1
v_call: TRBV18
cdr3_aa: CASSPGTGVNTEAFF
cdr3_nt: TGTGCCAGCTCACCAGGGACAGGTGTGAACACTGAAGCTTTCTTT

d_call: .
clone_size: .
j_call: TRBJ1-4
v_call: TRBV7-9
cdr3_aa: CASSLYLFTGPYNEKLFF
cdr3_nt: TGTGCCAGCAGCTTATATCTTTTCACAGGACCGTATAATGAAAAACTGTTTTTT

d_call: .
clone_size: .
j_call: TRBJ2-7
v_call: TRBV29-1
cdr3_aa: CSGATGISYEQYF
cdr3_nt: TGCAGCGGGGCGACAGGAATTTCCTACGAGCAGTACTTC

d_call: TRBD1
clone_size: .
j_call: TRBJ2-1
v_call: TRBV27
cdr3_aa: CASSSKQGTPNEQFF
cdr3_nt: TGTGCCAGCAGTTCAAAACAGGGGACCCCCAATGAGCAGTTCTTC

d_call: TRBD1
clone_size: .
j_call: TRBJ1-2
v_call: TRBV9
cdr3_aa: CASSVEQGALYGYTF
cdr3_nt: TGTGCCAGCAGCGTAGAACAGGGGGCGCTTTATGGCTACACCTTC

d_call: TRBD2
clone_size: .
j_call: TRBJ2-1
v_call: TRBV28
cdr3_aa: CASIIQSGTSGNNEQFF
cdr3_nt: TGTGCCAGCATAATACAATCCGGGACTAGCGGAAACAATGAGCAGTTCTTC

d_call: TRBD2
clone_size: .
j_call: TRBJ2-3
v_call: TRBV7-6
cdr3_aa: CASSLLVRGDTQYF
cdr3_nt: TGTGCCAGCAGCTTATTAGTGCGGGGGGATACGCAGTATTTT

d_call: TRBD1
clone_size: .
j_call: TRBJ2-7
v_call: TRBV23-1
cdr3_aa: CASSQSRGQGARNEQYF
cdr3_nt: TGCGCCAGCAGTCAATCGAGGGGACAGGGGGCAAGAAACGAGCAGTACTTC

d_call: .
clone_size: .
j_call: TRBJ2-7
v_call: TRBV3-1/TRBV3-2
cdr3_aa: CASSPRIAYEQYF
cdr3_nt: TGTGCCAGCAGCCCGCGGATAGCCTACGAGCAGTACTTC

d_call: .
clone_size: .
j_call: TRBJ2-1
v_call: TRBV24-1
cdr3_aa: CATRAGYGSANPYNEQFF
cdr3_nt: TGTGCCACCAGGGCGGGGTACGGGTCAGCCAATCCCTACAATGAGCAGTTCTTC

d_call: .
clone_size: .
j_call: TRBJ1-2
v_call: TRBV27
cdr3_aa: CASSLSAGSSYGYTF
cdr3_nt: TGTGCCAGCAGTTTATCGGCAGGGTCTAGCTATGGCTACACCTTC

d_call: .
clone_size: .
j_call: TRBJ2-7
v_call: TRBV7-8
cdr3_aa: CASSPRVKYEQYF
cdr3_nt: TGTGCCAGCAGCCCTCGGGTTAAGTACGAGCAGTACTTC

d_call: .
clone_size: .
j_call: TRBJ1-1
v_call: TRBV7-9
cdr3_aa: CASSFPSGSANTEAFF
cdr3_nt: TGTGCCAGCAGCTTTCCCTCGGGGTCGGCGAACACTGAAGCTTTCTTT

d_call: .
clone_size: once
j_call: TRBJ2-5
v_call: TRBV5-1
cdr3_aa: CASSRGGVEETQYF
cdr3_nt: TGCGCCAGCAGCAGGGGCGGGGTTGAGGAGACCCAGTACTTC

d_call: .
clone_size: .
j_call: TRBJ2-7
v_call: TRBV4-1
cdr3_aa: CASSQDISGYEQYF
cdr3_nt: TGCGCCAGCAGCCAAGATATAAGCGGGTACGAGCAGTACTTC

d_call: .
clone_size: .
j_call: TRBJ1-1
v_call: TRBV29-1
cdr3_aa: CSGVGGPNTEAFF
cdr3_nt: TGCAGCGGCGTCGGGGGGCCGAACACTGAAGCTTTCTTT

d_call: .
clone_size: .
j_call: TRBJ2-1
v_call: TRBV5-1
cdr3_aa: CASSLLRGSYNEQFF
cdr3_nt: TGCGCCAGCAGCTTGTTGCGGGGCTCCTACAATGAGCAGTTCTTC

d_call: TRBD1
clone_size: .
j_call: TRBJ2-3
v_call: TRBV28
cdr3_aa: CASSSTDRGYDTQYF
cdr3_nt: TGTGCCAGCAGTTCAACCGACAGGGGTTATGATACGCAGTATTTT

d_call: .
clone_size: .
j_call: TRBJ1-3
v_call: TRBV7-9
cdr3_aa: CASSQTGSGNTIYF
cdr3_nt: TGTGCCAGCAGCCAGACAGGCTCTGGAAACACCATATATTTT

d_call: .
clone_size: .
j_call: TRBJ1-1
v_call: TRBV20-1
cdr3_aa: CSASEDTWAMNTEAFF
cdr3_nt: TGCAGTGCTAGTGAGGACACTTGGGCCATGAACACTGAAGCTTTCTTT

d_call: .
clone_size: .
j_call: TRBJ2-6
v_call: TRBV4-2
cdr3_aa: CASSLLGLDGANVLTF
cdr3_nt: TGTGCCAGCAGCCTCCTGGGGCTAGACGGGGCCAACGTCCTGACTTTC

d_call: TRBD1
clone_size: .
j_call: TRBJ1-5
v_call: TRBV9
cdr3_aa: CASSATEGAGNQPQHF
cdr3_nt: TGTGCCAGCAGCGCAACGGAGGGGGCCGGCAATCAGCCCCAGCATTTT

d_call: .
clone_size: .
j_call: TRBJ2-2
v_call: TRBV5-1
cdr3_aa: CASSLLRVVDNTGELFF
cdr3_nt: TGCGCCAGCAGCTTACTCAGGGTAGTCGATAACACCGGGGAGCTGTTTTTT

d_call: TRBD1
clone_size: .
j_call: TRBJ2-3
v_call: TRBV15
cdr3_aa: CATSRERQGYTDTQYF
cdr3_nt: TGTGCCACCAGCAGAGAGCGACAGGGTTACACAGATACGCAGTATTTT

d_call: .
clone_size: .
j_call: TRBJ2-1
v_call: TRBV28
cdr3_aa: CACLGSGQGGEQFF
cdr3_nt: TGTGCGTGCCTGGGTAGCGGCCAAGGGGGCGAGCAGTTCTTC

d_call: TRBD1
clone_size: few
j_call: TRBJ1-1
v_call: TRBV25-1
cdr3_aa: CASRTGDTEAFF
cdr3_nt: TGTGCCAGCAGAACAGGGGACACTGAAGCTTTCTTT

d_call: TRBD2
clone_size: once
j_call: TRBJ2-1
v_call: TRBV9
cdr3_aa: CASSYSTSGSYEQFF
cdr3_nt: TGTGCCAGCAGCTACTCGACTAGCGGGAGTTATGAGCAGTTCTTC

d_call: .
clone_size: .
j_call: TRBJ2-5
v_call: TRBV27
cdr3_aa: CASSFVGLATETQYF
cdr3_nt: TGTGCCAGCAGTTTCGTCGGCCTAGCGACGGAGACCCAGTACTTC

d_call: TRBD1
clone_size: .
j_call: TRBJ2-7
v_call: TRBV27
cdr3_aa: CASSPVGTGVYEQYF
cdr3_nt: TGTGCCAGCAGCCCGGTAGGGACAGGGGTGTACGAGCAGTACTTC

d_call: .
clone_size: .
j_call: TRBJ2-2
v_call: TRBV5-6
cdr3_aa: CASSLNFYWVRGSTGELFF
cdr3_nt: TGTGCCAGCAGCTTAAATTTCTATTGGGTCAGGGGTAGTACCGGGGAGCTGTTTTTT

d_call: TRBD1
clone_size: .
j_call: TRBJ2-1
v_call: TRBV5-1
cdr3_aa: CAKPGQEARSSYNEQFF
cdr3_nt: TGCGCCAAACCGGGACAGGAGGCTCGAAGCTCCTACAATGAGCAGTTCTTC

d_call: TRBD1
clone_size: .
j_call: TRBJ2-7
v_call: TRBV28
cdr3_aa: CASSEDRVYEQYF
cdr3_nt: TGTGCCAGCAGCGAAGACAGGGTCTACGAGCAGTACTTC

d_call: .
clone_size: .
j_call: TRBJ1-5
v_call: TRBV28
cdr3_aa: CASSLHRGNQPQHF
cdr3_nt: TGTGCCAGCAGTTTACACAGGGGCAATCAGCCCCAGCATTTT

d_call: TRBD1
clone_size: .
j_call: TRBJ2-1
v_call: TRBV27
cdr3_aa: CASSSPGQAYNEQFF
cdr3_nt: TGTGCCAGCAGTTCCCCCGGACAGGCCTACAATGAGCAGTTCTTC

d_call: .
clone_size: .
j_call: TRBJ2-7
v_call: TRBV11-2
cdr3_aa: CASSPQSDLSYEQYF
cdr3_nt: TGTGCCAGCAGCCCTCAAAGCGACTTATCCTACGAGCAGTACTTC

d_call: TRBD1
clone_size: .
j_call: TRBJ1-2
v_call: TRBV29-1
cdr3_aa: CSVSVGTESISYGYTF
cdr3_nt: TGCAGCGTCAGCGTCGGGACAGAGTCCATTTCTTATGGCTACACCTTC

d_call: .
clone_size: few
j_call: TRBJ2-7
v_call: TRBV7-9
cdr3_aa: CASSHGSREQYF
cdr3_nt: TGTGCCAGCAGCCATGGTTCACGGGAGCAGTACTTC